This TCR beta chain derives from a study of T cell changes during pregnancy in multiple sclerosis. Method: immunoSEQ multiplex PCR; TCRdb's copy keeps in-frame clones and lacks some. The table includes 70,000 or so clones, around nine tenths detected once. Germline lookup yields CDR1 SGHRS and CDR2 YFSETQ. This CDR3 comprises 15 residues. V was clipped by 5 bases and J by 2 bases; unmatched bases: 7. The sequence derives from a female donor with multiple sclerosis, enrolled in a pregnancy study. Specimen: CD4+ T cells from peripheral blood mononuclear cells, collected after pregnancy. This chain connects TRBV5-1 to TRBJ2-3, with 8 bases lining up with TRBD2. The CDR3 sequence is CASSQAGVITDTQYF. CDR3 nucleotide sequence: TGCGCCAGCAGTCAAGCGGGGGTAATCACAGATACGCAGTATTTT. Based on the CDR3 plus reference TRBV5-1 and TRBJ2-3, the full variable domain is KAGVTQTPRYLIKTRGQQVTLSCSPISGHRSVSWYQQTPGQGLQFLFEYFSETQRNKGNFPGRFSGRQFSNSRSEMNVSTLELGDSALYLCASSQAGVITDTQYFGPGTRLTVL.